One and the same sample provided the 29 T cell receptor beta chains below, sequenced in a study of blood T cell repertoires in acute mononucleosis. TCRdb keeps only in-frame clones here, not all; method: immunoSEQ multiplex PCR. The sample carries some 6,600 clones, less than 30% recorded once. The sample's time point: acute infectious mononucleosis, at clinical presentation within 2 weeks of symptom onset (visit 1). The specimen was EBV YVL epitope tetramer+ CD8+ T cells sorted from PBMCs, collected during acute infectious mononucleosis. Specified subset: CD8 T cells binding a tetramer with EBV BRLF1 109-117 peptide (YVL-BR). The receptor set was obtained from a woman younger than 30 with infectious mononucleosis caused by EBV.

The CDR3 protein is CASSSRDGLAVDNKRFF. The CDR3 DNA sequence: TGTGCCAGCAGCTCCCGCGACGGACTAGCGGTCGACAATAAGCGGTTCTTC. The J gene is TRBJ2-1, the V gene TRBV21-1; TRBD2, the D gene given by the table, was not confirmed from the DNA. TRBV21-1 is flagged as a pseudogene. The CDR3 is 17 residues long.

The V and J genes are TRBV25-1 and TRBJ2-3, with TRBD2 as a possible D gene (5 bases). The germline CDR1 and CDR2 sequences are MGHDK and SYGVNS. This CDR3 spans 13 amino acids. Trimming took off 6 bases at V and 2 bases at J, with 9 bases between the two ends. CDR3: CASSSLATDTQYF. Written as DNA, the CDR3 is TGTGCCAGCAGCTCTCTAGCCACAGATACGCAGTATTTT.

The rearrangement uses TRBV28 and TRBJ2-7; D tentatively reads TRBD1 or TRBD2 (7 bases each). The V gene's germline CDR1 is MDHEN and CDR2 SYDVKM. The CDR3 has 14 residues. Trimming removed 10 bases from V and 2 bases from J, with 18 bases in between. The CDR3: CAIRGGRTTYEQYF. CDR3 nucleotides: TGTGCCATCAGGGGGGGACGGACGACCTACGAGCAGTACTTC. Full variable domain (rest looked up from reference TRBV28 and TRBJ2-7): DVKVTQSSRYLVKRTGEKVFLECVQDMDHENMFWYRQDPGLGLRLIYFSYDVKMKEKGDIPEGYSVSREKKERFSLILESASTNQTSMYLCAIRGGRTTYEQYFGPGTRLTVT.

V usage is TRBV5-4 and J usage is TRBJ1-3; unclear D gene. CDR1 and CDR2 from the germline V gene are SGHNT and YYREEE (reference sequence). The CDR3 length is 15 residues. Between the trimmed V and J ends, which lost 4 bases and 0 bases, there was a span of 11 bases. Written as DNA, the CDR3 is TGTGCCAGCAGCCTGATCCTGCTCTCTGGAAACACCATATATTTT. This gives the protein CASSLILLSGNTIYF. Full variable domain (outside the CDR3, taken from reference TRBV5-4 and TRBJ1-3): ETGVTQSPTHLIKTRGQQVTLRCSSQSGHNTVSWYQQALGQGPQFIFQYYREEENGRGNFPPRFSGLQFPNYSSELNVNALELDDSALYLCASSLILLSGNTIYFGEGSWLTVV.

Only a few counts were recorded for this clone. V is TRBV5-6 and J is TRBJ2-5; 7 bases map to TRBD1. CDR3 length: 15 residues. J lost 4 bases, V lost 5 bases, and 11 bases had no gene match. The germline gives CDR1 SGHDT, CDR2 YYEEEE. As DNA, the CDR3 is TGTGCCAGCAGGCAGTTGACAGGGAGTGGAGAGACCCAGTACTTC. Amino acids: CASRQLTGSGETQYF. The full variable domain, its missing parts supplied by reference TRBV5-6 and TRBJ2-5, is DAGVTQSPTHLIKTRGQQVTLRCSPKSGHDTVSWYQQALGQGPQFIFQYYEEEERQRGNFPDRFSGHQFPNYSSELNVNALLLGDSALYLCASRQLTGSGETQYFGPGTRLLVL.

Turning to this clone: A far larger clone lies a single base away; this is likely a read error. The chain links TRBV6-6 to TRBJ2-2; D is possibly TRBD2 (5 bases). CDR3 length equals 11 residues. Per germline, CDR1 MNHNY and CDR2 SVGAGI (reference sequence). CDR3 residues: CASTIPGELLF. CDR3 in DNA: TGTGCCAGCACTATCCCCGGGGAGCTGCTTTTT.

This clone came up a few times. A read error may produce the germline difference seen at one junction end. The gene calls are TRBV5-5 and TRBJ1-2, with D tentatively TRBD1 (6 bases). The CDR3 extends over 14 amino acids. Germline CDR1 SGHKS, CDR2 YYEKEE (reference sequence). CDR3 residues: CASSDVTGTYGYTF. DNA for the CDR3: TGCGCCAGCAGCGACGTTACAGGGACTTACGGCTACACCTTC. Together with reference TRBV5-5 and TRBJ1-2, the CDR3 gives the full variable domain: DAGVTQSPTHLIKTRGQQVTLRCSPISGHKSVSWYQQVLGQGPQFIFQYYEKEERGRGNFPDRFSARQFPNYSSELNVNALLLGDSALYLCASSDVTGTYGYTFGSGTRLTVV.

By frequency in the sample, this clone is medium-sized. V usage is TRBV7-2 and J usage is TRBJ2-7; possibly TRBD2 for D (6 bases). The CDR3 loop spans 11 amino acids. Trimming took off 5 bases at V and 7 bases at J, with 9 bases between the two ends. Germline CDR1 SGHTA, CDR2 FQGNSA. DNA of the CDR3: TGTGCCAGCAGCATTAGCGGTGAGCAGTACTTC. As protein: CASSISGEQYF.

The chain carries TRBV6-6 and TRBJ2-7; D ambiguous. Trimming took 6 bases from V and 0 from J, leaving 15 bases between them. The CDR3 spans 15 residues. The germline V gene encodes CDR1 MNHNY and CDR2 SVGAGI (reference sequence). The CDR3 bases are TGTGCCAGCAGCCTCGCCGGGCCAAGCTCCTACGAGCAGTACTTC. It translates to CASSLAGPSSYEQYF.

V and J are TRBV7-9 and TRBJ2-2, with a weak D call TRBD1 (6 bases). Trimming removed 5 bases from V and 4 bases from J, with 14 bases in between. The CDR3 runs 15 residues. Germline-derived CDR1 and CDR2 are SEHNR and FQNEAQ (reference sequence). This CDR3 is CASSPVTGLTGELFF. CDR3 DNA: TGTGCCAGCAGCCCCGTAACAGGGCTCACCGGGGAGCTGTTTTTT.

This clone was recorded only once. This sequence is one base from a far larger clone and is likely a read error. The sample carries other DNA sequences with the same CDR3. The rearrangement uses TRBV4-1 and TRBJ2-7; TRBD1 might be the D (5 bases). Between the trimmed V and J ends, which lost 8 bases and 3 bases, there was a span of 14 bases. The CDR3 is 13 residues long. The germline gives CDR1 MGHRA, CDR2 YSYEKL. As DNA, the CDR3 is TGCGCCAGCGCCGTGGGGCAGGACTACGAGCAGTACTTC. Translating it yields CASAVGQDYEQYF.

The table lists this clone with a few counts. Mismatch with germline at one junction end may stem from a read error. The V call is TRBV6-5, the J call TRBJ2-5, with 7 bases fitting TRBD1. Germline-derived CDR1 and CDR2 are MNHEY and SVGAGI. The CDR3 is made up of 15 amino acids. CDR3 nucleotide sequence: TGTTCCAGCAGGCAGTTGACAGGGAGTGGAGAGACGCAGTACTTC. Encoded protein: CSSRQLTGSGETQYF.

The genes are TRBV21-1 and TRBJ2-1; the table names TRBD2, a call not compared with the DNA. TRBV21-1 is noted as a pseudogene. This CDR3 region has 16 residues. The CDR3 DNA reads TGTGCCAGCAGCAAAGGGCCAGCGGGGGGGCCAAGGGAGCAGTTCTTC. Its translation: CASSKGPAGGPREQFF.

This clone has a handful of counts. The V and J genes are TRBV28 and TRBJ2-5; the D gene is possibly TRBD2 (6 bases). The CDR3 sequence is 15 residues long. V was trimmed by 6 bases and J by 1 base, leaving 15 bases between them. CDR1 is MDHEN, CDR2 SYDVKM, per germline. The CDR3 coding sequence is TGTGCCAGCAGCCCTTATTTGGGGGGCCAAGAGACCCAGTACTTC. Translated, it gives CASSPYLGGQETQYF.

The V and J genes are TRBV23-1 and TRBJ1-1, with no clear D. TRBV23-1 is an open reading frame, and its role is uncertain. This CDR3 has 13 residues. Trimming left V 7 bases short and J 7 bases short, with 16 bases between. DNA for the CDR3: TGCGCCAGCATCAATATAAGGTTAAATGAAGCTTTCTTT. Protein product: CASINIRLNEAFF.

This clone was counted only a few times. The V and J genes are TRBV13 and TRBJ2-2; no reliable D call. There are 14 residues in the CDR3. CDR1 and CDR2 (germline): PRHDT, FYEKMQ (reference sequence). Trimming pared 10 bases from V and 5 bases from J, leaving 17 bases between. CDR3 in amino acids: CAIAPLLGTGELFF. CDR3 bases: TGTGCCATCGCCCCCCTCCTCGGTACCGGGGAGCTGTTTTTT.

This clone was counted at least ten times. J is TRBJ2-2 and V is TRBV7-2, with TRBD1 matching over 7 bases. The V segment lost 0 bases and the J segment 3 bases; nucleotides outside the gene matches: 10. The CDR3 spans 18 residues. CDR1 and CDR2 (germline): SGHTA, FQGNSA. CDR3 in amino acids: CASSLATIYRGDTGELFF. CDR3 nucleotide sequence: TGTGCCAGCAGCTTAGCCACAATCTACAGGGGAGACACCGGGGAGCTGTTTTTT. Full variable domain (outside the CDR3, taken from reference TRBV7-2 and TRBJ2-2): GAGVSQSPSNKVTEKGKDVELRCDPISGHTALYWYRQSLGQGLEFLIYFQGNSAPDKSGLPSDRFSAERTGGSVSTLTIQRTQQEDSAVYLCASSLATIYRGDTGELFFGEGSRLTVL.

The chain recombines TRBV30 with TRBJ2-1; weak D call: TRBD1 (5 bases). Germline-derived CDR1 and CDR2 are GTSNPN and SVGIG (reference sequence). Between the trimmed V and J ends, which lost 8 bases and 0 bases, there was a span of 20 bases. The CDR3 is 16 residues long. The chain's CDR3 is CASSLDTTSSYNEQFF. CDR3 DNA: TGTGCCAGCAGTTTGGACACCACGAGCTCCTACAATGAGCAGTTCTTC.

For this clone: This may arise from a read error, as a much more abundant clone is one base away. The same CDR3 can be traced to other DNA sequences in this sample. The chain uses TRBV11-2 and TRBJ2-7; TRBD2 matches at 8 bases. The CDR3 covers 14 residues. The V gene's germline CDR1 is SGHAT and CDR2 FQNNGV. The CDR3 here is CASSLAAREDEQYF. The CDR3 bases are TGCGCCAGCAGCTTGGCGGCGCGGGAGGACGAGCAGTACTTC.

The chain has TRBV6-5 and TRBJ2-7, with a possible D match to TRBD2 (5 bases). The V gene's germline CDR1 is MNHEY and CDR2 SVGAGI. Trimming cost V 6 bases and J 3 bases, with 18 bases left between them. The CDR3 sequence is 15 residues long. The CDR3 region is CASSPGVGEGYEQYF. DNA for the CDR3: TGTGCCAGCAGCCCCGGGGTAGGTGAAGGCTACGAGCAGTACTTC.

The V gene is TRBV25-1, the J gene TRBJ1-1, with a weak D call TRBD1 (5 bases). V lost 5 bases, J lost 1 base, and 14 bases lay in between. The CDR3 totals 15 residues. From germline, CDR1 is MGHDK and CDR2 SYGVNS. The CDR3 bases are TGTGCCAGCAGTACGGTGGGGACCCCGAACACTGAAGCTTTCTTT. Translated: CASSTVGTPNTEAFF.

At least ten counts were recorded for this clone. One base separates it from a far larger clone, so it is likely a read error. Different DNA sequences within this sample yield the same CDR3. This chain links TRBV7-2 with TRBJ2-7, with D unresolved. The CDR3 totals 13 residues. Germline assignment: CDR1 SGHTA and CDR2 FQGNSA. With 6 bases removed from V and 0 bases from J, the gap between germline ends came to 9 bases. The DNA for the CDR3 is TGTGCCAGCAGTTGGACGGCCTCCTACGAGCAGTACTTC. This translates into CASSWTASYEQYF. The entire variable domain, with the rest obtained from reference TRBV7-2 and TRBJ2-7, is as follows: GAGVSQSPSNKVTEKGKDVELRCDPISGHTALYWYRQSLGQGLEFLIYFQGNSAPDKSGLPSDRFSAERTGGSVSTLTIQRTQQEDSAVYLCASSWTASYEQYFGPGTRLTVT.

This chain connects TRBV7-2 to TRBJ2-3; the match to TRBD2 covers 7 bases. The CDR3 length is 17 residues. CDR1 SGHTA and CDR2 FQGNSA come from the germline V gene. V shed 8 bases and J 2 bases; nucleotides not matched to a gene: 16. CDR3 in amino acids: CASLVIAGAGHTDTQYF. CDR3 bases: TGTGCCAGCTTAGTCATCGCGGGAGCAGGGCACACAGATACGCAGTATTTT. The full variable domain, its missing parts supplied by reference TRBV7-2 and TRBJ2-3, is GAGVSQSPSNKVTEKGKDVELRCDPISGHTALYWYRQSLGQGLEFLIYFQGNSAPDKSGLPSDRFSAERTGGSVSTLTIQRTQQEDSAVYLCASLVIAGAGHTDTQYFGPGTRLTVL.

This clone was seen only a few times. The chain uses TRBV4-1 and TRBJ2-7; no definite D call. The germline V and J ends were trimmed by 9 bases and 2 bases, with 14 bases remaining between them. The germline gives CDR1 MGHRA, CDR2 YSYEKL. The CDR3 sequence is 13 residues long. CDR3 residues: CARPRGITYEQYF. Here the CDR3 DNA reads TGCGCCAGGCCGAGAGGCATTACCTACGAGCAGTACTTC.

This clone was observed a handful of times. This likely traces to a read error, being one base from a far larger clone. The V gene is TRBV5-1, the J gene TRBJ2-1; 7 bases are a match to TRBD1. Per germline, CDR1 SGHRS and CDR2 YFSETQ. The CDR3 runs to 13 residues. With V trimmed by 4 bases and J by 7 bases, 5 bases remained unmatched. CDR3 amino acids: CASSIQGKNEQFF. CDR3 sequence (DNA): TGCGCCAGCAGCATACAGGGGAAAAATGAGCAGTTCTTC.

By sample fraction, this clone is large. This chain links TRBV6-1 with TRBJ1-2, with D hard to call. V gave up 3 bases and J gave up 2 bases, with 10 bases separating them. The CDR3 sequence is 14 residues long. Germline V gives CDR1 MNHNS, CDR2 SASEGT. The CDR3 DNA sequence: TGTGCCAGCAGTGATACCGGGCTAAACTATGGCTACACCTTC. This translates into CASSDTGLNYGYTF.

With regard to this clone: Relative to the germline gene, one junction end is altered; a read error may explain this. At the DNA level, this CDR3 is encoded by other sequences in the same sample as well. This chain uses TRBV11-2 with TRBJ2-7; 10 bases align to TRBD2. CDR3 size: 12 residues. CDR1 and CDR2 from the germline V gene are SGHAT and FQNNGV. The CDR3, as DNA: TGCGCCAGCAGCTTAGCGGGGGGCGAGCAGTACTTC. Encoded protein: CASSLAGGEQYF.

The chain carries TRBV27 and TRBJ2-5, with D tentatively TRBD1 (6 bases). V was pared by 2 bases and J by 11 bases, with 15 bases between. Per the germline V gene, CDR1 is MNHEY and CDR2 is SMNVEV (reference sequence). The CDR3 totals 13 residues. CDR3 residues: CASSLRGGGEQYF. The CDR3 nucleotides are TGTGCCAGCAGTTTAAGAGGGGGTGGGGAGCAGTACTTC.

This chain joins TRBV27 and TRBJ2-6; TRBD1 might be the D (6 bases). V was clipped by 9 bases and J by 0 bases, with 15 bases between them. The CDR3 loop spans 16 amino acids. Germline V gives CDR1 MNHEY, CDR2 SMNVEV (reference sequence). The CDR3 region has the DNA TGTGCCAGTCCCTTGGACAGCAACTCTGGGGCCAACGTCCTGACTTTC. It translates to CASPLDSNSGANVLTF.